These 13 T cell receptor beta chains were all obtained from the same sample, sequenced in a study of T cells in Graves' hyperthyroidism and ophthalmopathy. RNA transcripts served as the template for amplifying TCR beta CDR3 regions. Using the HTBI primer set, a first-round RT-PCR was run on the TCR CDR3. One entry per CDR3 protein, called by TCRdb with MiXCR from the multiplex PCR reads. The profile shows under 750,000 distinct CDR3 sequences, around a sixth of them singletons. The sequenced sample was blood. The receptors were sampled from a woman aged 50 to 60 with Graves' hyperthyroidism that later progressed to Graves' ophthalmopathy.

The CDR3 protein is CASSPWEGYSGNTIYF. As DNA, the CDR3 is TGTGCCAGCAGCCCCTGGGAGGGGTACTCTGGAAACACCATATATTTT. The chain recombines TRBV7-9 with TRBJ1-3, with TRBD1 as a possible D gene (5 bases). V lost 5 bases and J 0 bases, leaving 14 bases between the germline ends. The CDR3 contains 16 residues. The germline V gene encodes CDR1 SEHNR and CDR2 FQNEAQ (reference sequence).

The chain uses TRBV2 and TRBJ1-2; D gene unclear. Germline loops: CDR1 SNHLY, CDR2 FYNNEI. CDR3 length: 13 residues. The V and J ends lost 10 bases and 6 bases respectively, with 18 bases between them. The CDR3 DNA is TGTGCCATCCGCTTGGGGAAAGGTGATGGCTACACCTTC. It specifies CAIRLGKGDGYTF.

This clonotype was found many times. The rearrangement joins TRBV18 to TRBJ1-1; tentative D call: TRBD1 (5 bases). Trimming stripped 2 bases from V and 4 bases from J, with 17 bases between. Per the germline V gene, CDR1 is KGHSH and CDR2 is LQKENI. The CDR3 sequence is 16 residues long. The CDR3 region has the DNA TGTGCCAGCTCACCAAAGGATGTCAGGGCTGGCACTGAAGCTTTCTTT. This translates into CASSPKDVRAGTEAFF.

This clonotype was counted ten times or more. V is TRBV3-1 and J is TRBJ2-1; 8 bases match TRBD1. Trimming at V came to 4 bases and at J to 12 bases, leaving 5 bases not matched to a gene. The germline CDR1 and CDR2 sequences are LGHDT and YNNKEL (reference sequence). The CDR3 loop spans 12 amino acids. CDR3 in DNA: TGTGCCAGCAGCCCCCGGGACAGGCGGCAGTTCTTC. Translating it yields CASSPRDRRQFF.

In its sample, this clonotype was seen a few times. The chain employs TRBV6-1 and TRBJ1-2; tentative D call: TRBD1 (5 bases). V was clipped by 5 bases and J by 4 bases, with 14 bases between them. The CDR3 sequence is 14 residues long. CDR1 is MNHNS, CDR2 SASEGT, per germline. CDR3 amino acids: CASSPEGRSYGYTF. CDR3 DNA sequence: TGTGCCAGCAGTCCCGAGGGACGGAGCTATGGCTACACCTTC.

This clonotype has a count of ten or more. CDR3 coding DNA: TGTGCCAGCAGGGATCGAGGGCCCAATCAGCCCCAGCATTTT. Amino acid sequence: CASRDRGPNQPQHF. The chain carries TRBV12-3 or TRBV12-4 and TRBJ1-5; no definite D call. Trimming cost V 6 bases and J 3 bases, with 12 bases left between them. This CDR3 region has 14 residues.

V and J are TRBV13 and TRBJ1-2; the D gene is possibly TRBD1 (5 bases). CDR3 size: 15 residues. CDR1 is PRHDT and CDR2 is FYEKMQ in the germline V gene (reference sequence). V was trimmed by 1 base and J by 4 bases, leaving 13 bases between them. CDR3 residues: CASSLAAGSSYGYTF. CDR3 DNA: TGTGCCAGCAGCTTAGCGGCAGGGTCATCCTATGGCTACACCTTC.

In this sample, this clonotype turned up a few times. The chain links TRBV6-1 to TRBJ2-1; 8 nucleotides match TRBD2. CDR3 length equals 17 residues. Germline V gene sequence: CDR1 MNHNS, CDR2 SASEGT. With 5 bases clipped from V and 7 bases from J, the junction kept 16 bases outside the gene matches. The CDR3 protein is CASSFLSGGGPRNEQFF. The CDR3 region has the DNA TGTGCCAGCAGTTTCCTCTCCGGCGGGGGGCCTCGTAATGAGCAGTTCTTC.

This clonotype has just a few counts. The rearrangement joins TRBV5-6 to TRBJ2-3, with a weak D call TRBD2 (6 bases). This CDR3 spans 17 amino acids. The V and J ends lost 5 bases and 4 bases respectively, with 23 bases between them. Germline V CDR1 and CDR2: SGHDT, YYEEEE. CDR3 residues: CASSFTPYVGGADTQYF. The CDR3 bases are TGTGCCAGCAGTTTCACCCCCTATGTTGGAGGGGCAGATACGCAGTATTTT.

The chain joins TRBV20-1 to TRBJ2-7; D not certain. Germline lookup yields CDR1 DFQATT and CDR2 SNEGSKA (reference sequence). Between the trimmed V and J ends, which lost 4 bases and 3 bases, there was a span of 10 bases. The CDR3 runs 12 residues. CDR3 region: CSAKGEVYEQYF. The CDR3 DNA reads TGCAGTGCTAAGGGTGAAGTCTACGAGCAGTACTTC.

This chain joins TRBV9 and TRBJ1-2, with D possibly matching TRBD1 (5 bases). Deletions cut 0 bases from V and 4 bases from J, with 10 bases between. Germline CDR1 and CDR2: SGDLS and YYNGEE. This CDR3 is 14 amino acids long. The CDR3 DNA follows: TGTGCCAGCAGCGTAGCTTCCAGGGCCTATGGCTACACCTTC. Translated: CASSVASRAYGYTF.

The chain has TRBV9 and TRBJ2-4; D possibly corresponds to TRBD2 (6 bases). Trimming left V 3 bases short and J 1 base short, with 14 bases between. The CDR3 runs 16 residues. Germline V CDR1 and CDR2: SGDLS, YYNGEE. CDR3 protein: CASSGGLAGAKNIQYF. In DNA, the CDR3 is TGTGCCAGCAGCGGGGGACTGGCTGGGGCCAAAAACATTCAGTACTTC.

This clonotype has only a few counts. J is TRBJ1-2 and V is TRBV10-3; 8 bases agree with TRBD1. V lost 6 bases, J lost 3 bases, and 3 bases stayed unmatched. The V gene's germline CDR1 is ENHRY and CDR2 SYGVKD. CDR3 length: 13 residues. The CDR3 region has the DNA TGTGCCATCAGGACAGGGGAGGACTATGGCTACACCTTC. This codes for CAIRTGEDYGYTF.